The 11 T cell receptor beta chains below all came from one sample that was sequenced in a study of blood T cell repertoires in COVID-19. Profiled with immunoSEQ multiplex PCR; TCRdb holds only in-frame clones, not every one. The table lists about 63,000 clones, 80% to 90% of them singletons. Sequencing input: peripheral blood. The receptors were gathered from a man in his fifties or sixties with active COVID-19.

In its sample, this clone was seen once. The chain carries TRBV10-2 and TRBJ2-7, with TRBD2 matching over 10 bases. J gave up 6 bases and V 5 bases, and 4 bases lay outside the gene matches. CDR1 and CDR2 from the germline V gene are WSHSY and SAAADI. CDR3 length equals 13 residues. CDR3 DNA sequence: TGCGCCAGCAGTTACCAGCGGGAGGGCGAGCAGTACTTC. Translating it yields CASSYQREGEQYF.

This chain connects TRBV5-1 to TRBJ1-1; 7 positions agree with TRBD1. Trimming took 0 bases from V and 3 from J; bases not matched to a gene: 2. This CDR3 region has 14 residues. From germline, CDR1 is SGHRS and CDR2 YFSETQ. CDR3: CASSLGRGDTEAFF. CDR3 nucleotides: TGCGCCAGCAGCTTGGGCAGGGGGGACACTGAAGCTTTCTTT.

The V call is TRBV7-3, the J call TRBJ2-1, with D possibly being TRBD1 (6 bases). CDR1 and CDR2 (germline): SGHTA, FQGTGA. This CDR3 contains 13 residues. V was cut by 5 bases and J by 6 bases, with 11 bases left in between. DNA of the CDR3: TGTGCCAGCAGCACAGGGTCGGGCAATGAGCAGTTCTTC. As protein: CASSTGSGNEQFF.

The table lists this clone with a count of one. CDR3 amino acids: CATGGGGFQETQYF. CDR3 nucleotides: TGTGCCACCGGTGGGGGGGGGTTTCAAGAGACCCAGTACTTC. The chain joins TRBV24-1 to TRBJ2-5; 7 positions agree with TRBD2. Germline values: CDR1 KGHDR, CDR2 SFDVKD. V was clipped by 9 bases and J by 2 bases; unmatched bases: 8. This CDR3 is 14 amino acids long.

The rearrangement joins TRBV19 to TRBJ1-5; the match to TRBD1 covers 10 bases. The CDR3 loop spans 15 amino acids. Germline trimming cut 8 bases from V and 7 bases from J; bases unmatched to any gene: 11. Germline CDR1 LNHDA, CDR2 SQIVND (reference sequence). The CDR3 sequence is CASQTGGAMKQPQHF. The CDR3, as DNA: TGTGCCAGTCAGACAGGGGGCGCGATGAAGCAGCCCCAGCATTTT.

The chain recombines TRBV5-1 with TRBJ2-1, with TRBD1 as a possible D gene (5 bases). Germline-derived CDR1 and CDR2 are SGHRS and YFSETQ. This CDR3 comprises 13 residues. Between the trimmed V and J ends, which lost 5 bases and 4 bases, there was a span of 10 bases. The CDR3 coding sequence is TGCGCCAGCAGAACGACAGAGTACAATGAGCAGTTCTTC. It specifies CASRTTEYNEQFF.

The chain recombines TRBV5-1 with TRBJ2-2; TRBD2 matches at 7 bases. This CDR3 comprises 14 residues. The V gene's germline CDR1 is SGHRS and CDR2 YFSETQ. The ends lost 5 bases at V and 4 bases at J; junction bases unmatched: 5. The CDR3 DNA sequence: TGCGCCAGCAGGCCGGGACTAACCACCGGGGAGCTGTTTTTT. As protein: CASRPGLTTGELFF.

V and J are TRBV20-1 and TRBJ2-1; D is perhaps TRBD1 (6 bases). Germline V gene data show CDR1 as DFQATT and CDR2 as SNEGSKA (reference sequence). V was trimmed by 7 bases and J by 7 bases, leaving 11 bases between them. The CDR3 is 11 amino acids. DNA of the CDR3: TGCAGTGTCTCGACAGGAAATGAGCAGTTCTTC. Its translation: CSVSTGNEQFF.

This CDR3 is CASSPGQRNIQYF. The CDR3 nucleotides read TGTGCCAGCAGCCCCGGACAGAGAAACATTCAGTACTTC. The rearrangement uses TRBV7-2 and TRBJ2-4; D might be TRBD1 (6 bases). CDR1 and CDR2 (germline): SGHTA, FQGNSA. The V end lost 5 bases, the J end lost 6 bases, and 11 bases lay between the germline ends. This CDR3 has 13 residues.

J is TRBJ2-1 and V is TRBV6-2 or TRBV6-3; 9 bases align to TRBD1. J gave up 8 bases and V 5 bases, and 7 bases lay outside the gene matches. This CDR3 is 14 amino acids long. Germline assignment: CDR1 MNHEY and CDR2 SVGEGT. CDR3 loop: CASSGDRGIDEQFF. In nucleotides, the CDR3 is TGTGCCAGCAGTGGCGACAGGGGGATCGATGAGCAGTTCTTC.

V usage is TRBV7-2 and J usage is TRBJ2-7; weak D call: TRBD2 (5 bases). CDR1 SGHTA and CDR2 FQGNSA come from the germline V gene. The ends were cut back, 3 bases at V and 2 bases at J, with 17 bases in the middle. CDR3 length: 16 amino acids. This CDR3 reads CASSFGIARTTYEQYF. Here the CDR3 DNA reads TGTGCCAGCAGCTTCGGGATAGCGAGAACAACCTACGAGCAGTACTTC.